These 25 T cell receptor beta chains came from one sample sequenced in a study of T cells in Graves' hyperthyroidism and ophthalmopathy. Regions amplified from RNA transcripts were the TCR beta CDR3 regions. HTBI primers were used for first-round RT-PCR of the TCR CDR3. TCRdb independently ran MiXCR on the multiplex PCR reads; one entry per CDR3 protein. The sample lists about 400,000 distinct CDR3 sequences, 11% to 15% seen once, with 28% in the top ten. Material for sequencing was blood. The receptors originated from a man between 45 and 60 years old with Graves' ophthalmopathy.

This clonotype has a count of ten or more. The chain combines TRBV12-3 or TRBV12-4 with TRBJ1-2; D is undetermined. Trimming took off 2 bases at V and 8 bases at J, with 9 bases between the two ends. The CDR3 totals 12 residues. The chain's CDR3 is CASSLPGEGYTF. CDR3 DNA: TGTGCCAGCAGTTTACCCGGGGAGGGCTACACCTTC.

The table lists this clonotype with many counts. The V and J genes are TRBV27 and TRBJ2-5, with D unresolved. Trimming took 2 bases from V and 5 from J, leaving 12 bases between them. This CDR3 is 14 amino acids long. Germline CDR1 reads MNHEY; CDR2 reads SMNVEV (reference sequence). The CDR3 DNA follows: TGTGCCAGCAGTTTAATGGAACGGCGTGAGACCCAGTACTTC. It specifies CASSLMERRETQYF.

The rearrangement joins TRBV27 to TRBJ2-5; 9 nucleotides align to TRBD1. The CDR3 runs 14 residues. The germline V gene encodes CDR1 MNHEY and CDR2 SMNVEV (reference sequence). V shed 5 bases, J shed 12 bases, and the junction held 13 bases outside the gene matches. The CDR3 sequence is CASSGTGRSYAKYF. CDR3 DNA sequence: TGTGCCAGCAGTGGGACAGGGAGGAGCTACGCCAAGTACTTC.

This clonotype came up many times. This CDR3 is CASSVGEYNEQFF. CDR3 in DNA: TGTGCCAGCAGCGTAGGCGAGTACAATGAGCAGTTCTTC. The chain links TRBV9 to TRBJ2-1, with D uncertain. This CDR3 region has 13 residues. Germline-derived CDR1 and CDR2 are SGDLS and YYNGEE. Trimming cost V 0 bases and J 4 bases, with 5 bases left between them.

At least ten counts were recorded for this clonotype. The J gene is TRBJ2-1, the V gene TRBV2; a weak D match, TRBD2 (5 bases). The V gene's germline CDR1 is SNHLY and CDR2 FYNNEI. The length of the CDR3 is 15 residues. Trimming cost V 4 bases and J 0 bases, with 10 bases left between them. The CDR3 DNA reads as TGTGCCAGCAGTGTAGTAAGCGGCTCCTACAATGAGCAGTTCTTC. It encodes CASSVVSGSYNEQFF.

This clonotype was picked up a small number of times. The chain uses TRBV7-6 and TRBJ1-4, with TRBD1 matching over 7 bases. The CDR3 contains 19 residues. CDR1 is SGHVS, CDR2 FNYEAQ, per germline. V lost 6 bases to trimming and J lost 0 bases; unmatched junction nucleotides: 16. CDR3 DNA sequence: TGTGCCAGCAGACTGATGACAACAGGGGAGGGTGCAACTAATGAAAAACTGTTTTTT. This sequence encodes CASRLMTTGEGATNEKLFF.

This clonotype was observed many times. The chain recombines TRBV4-1 with TRBJ2-1; TRBD2 matches at 8 bases. There are 17 residues in the CDR3. Germline trimming cut 0 bases from V and 4 bases from J; bases unmatched to any gene: 8. Germline CDR1 and CDR2: MGHRA and YSYEKL. CDR3 protein: CASSQDRRGRKYNEQFF. The CDR3 DNA is TGCGCCAGCAGCCAAGATAGGCGCGGGAGGAAGTACAATGAGCAGTTCTTC.

This clonotype has ten or more counts. V gene TRBV28 combines with J gene TRBJ2-4; D might be TRBD1 (5 bases). V was shortened by 6 bases and J by 0 bases, with 15 bases between the two germline ends. Germline CDR1 reads MDHEN; CDR2 reads SYDVKM. The CDR3 runs to 16 residues. The CDR3 is CASSTWGSIAKNIQYF. CDR3 sequence (DNA): TGTGCCAGCAGCACTTGGGGCTCCATAGCCAAAAACATTCAGTACTTC.

Turning to this clonotype: A much larger clone is a single base away; this may be a read error. This sequence joins TRBV18 and TRBJ2-1; D perhaps matches TRBD1 (6 bases). Germline V gene sequence: CDR1 KGHSH, CDR2 LQKENI. V was clipped by 5 bases and J by 9 bases, with 17 bases between them. This CDR3 comprises 14 residues. Written as DNA, the CDR3 is TGTGCCAGCTCATACACACAGGGAAACAGTGAGCAGTTCTTC. It codes for CASSYTQGNSEQFF.

In its sample, this clonotype was seen many times. The chain links TRBV9 to TRBJ2-1; D may match TRBD1 or TRBD2 (5 bases each). V lost 3 bases, J lost 0 bases, and 10 bases lay in between. The length of the CDR3 is 15 residues. CDR1 is SGDLS, CDR2 YYNGEE, per germline. CDR3: CASSGSGSSYNEQFF. The CDR3 DNA reads as TGTGCCAGCAGCGGTTCAGGGAGCTCCTACAATGAGCAGTTCTTC.

This chain joins TRBV5-1 and TRBJ2-5, with D uncertain. Germline V lookup: CDR1 SGHRS, CDR2 YFSETQ. The CDR3 is 14 amino acids. Trimming pared 0 bases from V and 5 bases from J, leaving 11 bases between. The CDR3 reads CASSLGVLGETQYF. The CDR3, as DNA: TGCGCCAGCAGCTTGGGAGTTCTGGGGGAGACCCAGTACTTC.

This clonotype has a count of ten or more. The CDR3 loop is CASSKTGVNTEAFF. CDR3 coding DNA: TGTGCCAGTAGTAAGACAGGGGTAAACACTGAAGCTTTCTTT. The V and J genes are TRBV19 and TRBJ1-1; 8 nucleotides match TRBD1. Germline loops: CDR1 LNHDA, CDR2 SQIVND (reference sequence). The CDR3 is 14 amino acids. V trimming: 4 bases; J trimming: 2 bases; junction bases outside the gene matches: 3.

This clonotype showed up many times. The J gene is TRBJ2-7, the V gene TRBV12-3 or TRBV12-4; 14 bases are a match to TRBD2. The CDR3 has 16 amino acids. The trim removed 6 bases at V and 8 bases at J, leaving 12 bases unmatched. In DNA, the CDR3 is TGTGCCAGCAGCCGTGGACTAGCGGGAGGATTTGGGCAGCAGTACTTC. This codes for CASSRGLAGGFGQQYF.

The gene calls are TRBV6-1 and TRBJ1-5, with no clear D. The CDR3 extends over 15 amino acids. In germline, CDR1 is MNHNS, CDR2 SASEGT. Trimming pared 6 bases from V and 2 bases from J, leaving 14 bases between. The CDR3 DNA follows: TGTGCCAGCAGGGACGAGGGAGTTGGCAATCAGCCCCAGCATTTT. Protein sequence: CASRDEGVGNQPQHF.

This clonotype turned up a few times. This rearrangement joins TRBV5-5 to TRBJ2-1, with 9 nucleotides matching TRBD1. The CDR3 contains 15 residues. CDR1 is SGHKS and CDR2 is YYEKEE in the germline V gene (reference sequence). Trimming removed 3 bases from V and 5 bases from J; junction bases left unmatched: 6. CDR3 sequence (DNA): TGTGCCAGCAGCTCAACAGGGGGCGTCCACAATGAGCAGTTCTTC. Its translation is CASSSTGGVHNEQFF. Full variable domain (remainder filled in from reference TRBV5-5 and TRBJ2-1): DAGVTQSPTHLIKTRGQQVTLRCSPISGHKSVSWYQQVLGQGPQFIFQYYEKEERGRGNFPDRFSARQFPNYSSELNVNALLLGDSALYLCASSSTGGVHNEQFFGPGTRLTVL.

J is TRBJ1-4 and V is TRBV27; 9 bases agree with TRBD1. Germline CDR1 and CDR2: MNHEY and SMNVEV (reference sequence). The CDR3 runs to 16 residues. V gave up 4 bases and J gave up 6 bases; unmatched junction bases: 9. The CDR3 DNA reads TGTGCCAGCAGTTCGGCCCGGGACAGGGAAGATGAAAAACTGTTTTTT. This codes for CASSSARDREDEKLFF. The whole variable domain, remainder taken from reference TRBV27 and TRBJ1-4, is EAQVTQNPRYLITVTGKKLTVTCSQNMNHEYMSWYRQDPGLGLRQIYYSMNVEVTDKGDVPEGYKVSRKEKRNFPLILESPSPNQTSLYFCASSSARDREDEKLFFGSGTQLSVL.

This clonotype was seen many times. J is TRBJ2-7 and V is TRBV5-1, with D perhaps matching TRBD1 or TRBD2 (5 bases each). In germline, CDR1 is SGHRS, CDR2 YFSETQ. The V end lost 2 bases, the J end lost 2 bases, and 8 bases lay between the germline ends. This CDR3 contains 13 residues. This chain's CDR3 is CASSFRDPYEQYF. In DNA form, the CDR3 reads TGCGCCAGCAGCTTTCGGGACCCCTACGAGCAGTACTTC.

This clonotype was detected many times. V and J are TRBV9 and TRBJ2-7; 11 nucleotides line up with TRBD1. After removal of 3 bases from V and 3 bases from J, the junction contained 2 bases not matched to a gene. The CDR3 spans 14 residues. Germline CDR1 SGDLS, CDR2 YYNGEE. The CDR3 DNA follows: TGTGCCAGCAGCGCGGGGACAGGGGGCTACGAGCAGTACTTC. It codes for CASSAGTGGYEQYF.

The CDR3 region is CASRPNRGPSYGYTF. CDR3 DNA sequence: TGTGCCAGCAGACCGAACAGGGGGCCATCCTATGGCTACACCTTC. The gene calls are TRBV2 and TRBJ1-2; 9 bases are a match to TRBD1. The CDR3 extends over 15 amino acids. Germline trimming cut 6 bases from V and 4 bases from J; bases unmatched to any gene: 9. The V gene's germline CDR1 is SNHLY and CDR2 FYNNEI.

The rearrangement uses TRBV12-3 or TRBV12-4 and TRBJ1-1; tentatively, D is TRBD1 (5 bases). V lost 5 bases to trimming and J lost 2 bases, with 18 bases between them. The CDR3 spans 16 residues. CDR3 region: CASSPSRLTVNTEAFF. DNA for the CDR3: TGTGCCAGCAGTCCCTCTAGGTTGACAGTAAACACTGAAGCTTTCTTT.

This rearrangement joins TRBV5-6 to TRBJ2-5, with 10 bases aligning to TRBD1. This CDR3 is built from 16 residues. Trimming at V came to 0 bases and at J to 3 bases, leaving 5 bases not matched to a gene. Germline V lookup: CDR1 SGHDT, CDR2 YYEEEE. The CDR3 DNA reads TGTGCCAGCAGCTTGGCTAGGACAGGGGGGAAAGAGACCCAGTACTTC. Residues: CASSLARTGGKETQYF.

This clonotype was recorded at least ten times. The gene calls are TRBV5-1 and TRBJ2-3; D is uncertain. This CDR3 is 15 amino acids long. The V gene lost 2 bases and the J gene lost 0 bases, with 10 bases spanning the gap. Germline values: CDR1 SGHRS, CDR2 YFSETQ. DNA for the CDR3: TGCGCCAGCAGCTTCCAACAGACTAGCACAGATACGCAGTATTTT. Protein product: CASSFQQTSTDTQYF.

This clonotype was counted only a few times. A much larger clonotype is one base distant, so this may be a read error. This chain connects TRBV20-1 to TRBJ2-7, with TRBD1 matching 7 bases. With V trimmed by 5 bases and J by 6 bases, 7 bases remained unmatched. The CDR3 contains 12 residues. CDR1 and CDR2 from the germline V gene are DFQATT and SNEGSKA (reference sequence). This CDR3 is CSAERQGREQYF. The CDR3 nucleotides read TGCAGTGCTGAGAGACAGGGTCGCGAGCAGTACTTC.

This clonotype was counted many times. The chain couples TRBV11-2 to TRBJ2-5, with unresolved D. Germline-derived CDR1 and CDR2 are SGHAT and FQNNGV. With 5 bases removed from V and 0 bases from J, the gap between germline ends came to 1 base. The CDR3 extends over 11 amino acids. This CDR3 reads CASSNQETQYF. CDR3 nucleotides: TGTGCCAGCAGCAACCAAGAGACCCAGTACTTC.

This clonotype was found many times. The genes are TRBV3-1 and TRBJ1-6, with D perhaps TRBD1 (6 bases). The V end was cut by 0 bases, the J end by 7 bases, with 7 bases between. Germline V gives CDR1 LGHDT, CDR2 YNNKEL (reference sequence). This CDR3 region has 14 residues. The CDR3 DNA is TGTGCCAGCAGCCAAGAAGGGGGGAATTCACCCCTCCACTTT. Its translation: CASSQEGGNSPLHF.